One sample yielded the 3 T cell receptor beta chains listed below, sequenced in a study of blood T cell repertoires in COVID-19. TCRdb keeps only in-frame clones here, not all; method: immunoSEQ multiplex PCR. The table shows 120,000 or so clones, with 70% to 90% occurring only once. Sequenced material: peripheral blood. These receptor sequences come from a woman between 45 and 60 years old with active or convalescent COVID-19.

This clone was found a few times. The chain joins TRBV5-5 to TRBJ2-1, with D maybe TRBD2 (5 bases). The V and J ends lost 0 bases and 3 bases respectively, with 7 bases between them. CDR3 length: 14 residues. Germline CDR1 SGHKS, CDR2 YYEKEE (reference sequence). The CDR3 coding sequence is TGTGCCAGCAGCTTGGTCCGGGACTACAATGAGCAGTTCTTC. Translated, it gives CASSLVRDYNEQFF.

The V gene is TRBV6-5, the J gene TRBJ2-1, with TRBD1 matching over 7 bases. V shed 4 bases and J 6 bases; nucleotides not matched to a gene: 12. The CDR3 is made up of 16 amino acids. CDR1 is MNHEY, CDR2 SVGAGI, per germline. The DNA for the CDR3 is TGTGCCAGCAGTTGGGACAGTCCTCTAGCTACCAATGAGCAGTTCTTC. This encodes CASSWDSPLATNEQFF.

The rearrangement uses TRBV7-8 and TRBJ1-3, with 10 bases aligning to TRBD1. CDR1 is SGHVS and CDR2 is FQNEAQ in the germline V gene. The length of the CDR3 is 15 residues. V lost 5 bases to trimming and J lost 3 bases; unmatched junction nucleotides: 4. CDR3 sequence reads: CASSMGQGIGNTIYF. The CDR3 DNA reads as TGTGCCAGCAGCATGGGACAGGGGATTGGAAACACCATATATTTT.